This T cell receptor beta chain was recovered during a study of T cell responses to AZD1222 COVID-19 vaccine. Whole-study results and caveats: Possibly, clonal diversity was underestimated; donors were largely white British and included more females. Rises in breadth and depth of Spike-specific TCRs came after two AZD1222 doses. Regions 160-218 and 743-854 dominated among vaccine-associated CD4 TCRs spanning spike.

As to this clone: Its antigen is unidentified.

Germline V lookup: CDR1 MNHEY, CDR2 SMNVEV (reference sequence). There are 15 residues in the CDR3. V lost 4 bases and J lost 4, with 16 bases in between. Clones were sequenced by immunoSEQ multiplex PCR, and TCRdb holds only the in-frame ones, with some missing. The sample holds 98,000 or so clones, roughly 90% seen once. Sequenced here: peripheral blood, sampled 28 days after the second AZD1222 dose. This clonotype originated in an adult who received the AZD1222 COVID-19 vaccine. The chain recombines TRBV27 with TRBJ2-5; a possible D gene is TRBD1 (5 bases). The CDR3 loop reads CASSSWGGNLETQYF. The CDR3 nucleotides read TGTGCCAGCAGTTCATGGGGCGGCAATTTAGAGACCCAGTACTTC.